This T cell receptor beta chain originates from a study of T cells in Graves' hyperthyroidism and ophthalmopathy. Regions amplified from RNA transcripts were the TCR beta CDR3 regions. The HTBI primer set drove a first-round RT-PCR of the TCR CDR3. TCRdb fed the multiplex PCR reads into MiXCR, producing one record per CDR3 protein. The sample lists approximately 560,000 distinct CDR3 sequences, about a sixth occurring once. The study excluded patients with uncontrolled infection, other autoimmune disease, pregnancy or lactation. The sample holds many counts of this clonotype. The CDR3 is made up of 12 amino acids. V shed 5 bases and J shed 14 bases, with 15 bases lying between them. Germline assignment: CDR1 MNHEY and CDR2 SMNVEV (reference sequence).

The V call is TRBV27, the J call TRBJ2-2; D is possibly TRBD2 (6 bases). The receptor comes from a woman aged 25 to 45 with Graves' hyperthyroidism. Specimen: blood. This CDR3 is CASSLPAGKLFF. The CDR3 DNA is TGTGCCAGCAGTCTACCTGCGGGGAAACTGTTTTTT.